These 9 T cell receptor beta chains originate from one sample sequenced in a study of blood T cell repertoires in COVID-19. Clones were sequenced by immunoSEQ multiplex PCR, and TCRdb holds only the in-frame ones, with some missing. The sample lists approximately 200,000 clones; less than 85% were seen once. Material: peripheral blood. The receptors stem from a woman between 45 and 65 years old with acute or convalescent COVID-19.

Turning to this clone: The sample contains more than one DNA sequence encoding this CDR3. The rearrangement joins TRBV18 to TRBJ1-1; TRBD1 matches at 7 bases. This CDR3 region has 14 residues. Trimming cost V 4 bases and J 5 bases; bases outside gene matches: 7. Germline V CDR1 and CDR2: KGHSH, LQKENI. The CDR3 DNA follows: TGTGCCAGCTCACGCGACAGGGAAGGGACTGAAGCTTTCTTT. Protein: CASSRDREGTEAFF.

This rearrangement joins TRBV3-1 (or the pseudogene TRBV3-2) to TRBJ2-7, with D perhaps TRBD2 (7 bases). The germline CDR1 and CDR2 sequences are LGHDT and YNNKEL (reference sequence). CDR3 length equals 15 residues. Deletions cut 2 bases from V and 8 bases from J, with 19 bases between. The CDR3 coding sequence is TGTGCCAGCAGCCAACGGGTAGGGGGGACTACGAAGCAGTACTTC. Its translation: CASSQRVGGTTKQYF.

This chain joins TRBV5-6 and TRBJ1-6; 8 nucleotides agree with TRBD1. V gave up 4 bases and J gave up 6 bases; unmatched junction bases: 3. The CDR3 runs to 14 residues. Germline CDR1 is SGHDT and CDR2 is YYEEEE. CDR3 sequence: CASSLQGGNSPLHF. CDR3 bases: TGTGCCAGCAGCCTACAGGGGGGTAATTCACCCCTCCACTTT.

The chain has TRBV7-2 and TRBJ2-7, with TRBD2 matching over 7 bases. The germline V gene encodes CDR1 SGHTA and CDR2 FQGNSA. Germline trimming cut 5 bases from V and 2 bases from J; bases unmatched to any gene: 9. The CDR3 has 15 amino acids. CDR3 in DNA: TGTGCCAGCAGCCTCGGGACTACCTCTCCCTACGAGCAGTACTTC. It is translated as CASSLGTTSPYEQYF.

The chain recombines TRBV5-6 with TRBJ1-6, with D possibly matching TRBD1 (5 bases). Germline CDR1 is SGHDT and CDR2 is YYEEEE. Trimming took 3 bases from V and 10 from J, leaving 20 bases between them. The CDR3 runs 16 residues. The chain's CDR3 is CASSSAGDAVRSPLHF. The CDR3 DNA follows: TGTGCCAGCAGCTCTGCGGGGGACGCGGTAAGGTCACCCCTCCACTTT.

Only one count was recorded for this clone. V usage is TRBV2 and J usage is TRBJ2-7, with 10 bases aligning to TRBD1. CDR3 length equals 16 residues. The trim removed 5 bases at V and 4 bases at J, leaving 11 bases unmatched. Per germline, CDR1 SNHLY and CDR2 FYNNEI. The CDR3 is CASSFLRQGAVYEQYF. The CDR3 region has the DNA TGTGCCAGCAGTTTCCTCCGACAGGGGGCCGTATACGAGCAGTACTTC.

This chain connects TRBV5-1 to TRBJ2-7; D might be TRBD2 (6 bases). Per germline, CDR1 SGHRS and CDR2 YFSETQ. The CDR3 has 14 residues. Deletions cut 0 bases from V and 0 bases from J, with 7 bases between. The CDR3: CASSLEDYSYEQYF. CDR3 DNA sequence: TGCGCCAGCAGCTTGGAGGACTACTCCTACGAGCAGTACTTC.

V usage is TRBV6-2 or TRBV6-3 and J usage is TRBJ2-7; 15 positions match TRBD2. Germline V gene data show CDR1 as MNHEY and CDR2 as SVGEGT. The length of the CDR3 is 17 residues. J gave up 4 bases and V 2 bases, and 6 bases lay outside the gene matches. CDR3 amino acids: CASSYVEGLAGGYEQYF. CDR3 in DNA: TGTGCCAGCAGTTACGTTGAGGGACTAGCGGGAGGATACGAGCAGTACTTC.

The CDR3 coding sequence is TGTGCCAGCAGCGGGACACCGAACACTGAAGCTTTCTTT. As protein: CASSGTPNTEAFF. V is TRBV3-1 (or the pseudogene TRBV3-2) and J is TRBJ1-1; weak D call: TRBD1 (6 bases). Between the trimmed V and J ends, which lost 5 bases and 1 base, there was a span of 8 bases. The CDR3 spans 13 residues. From germline, CDR1 is LGHDT and CDR2 YNNKEL (reference sequence).